This T cell receptor (beta chain) was retrieved from a study of T cells in localized non-small cell lung cancer. The CDR3 sequence is 16 residues long. V dropped 0 bases and J dropped 9; count of bases not matched to a gene: 8. In germline, CDR1 is SGHRS, CDR2 YFSETQ. Libraries were prepared by immunoSEQ multiplex PCR; TCRdb keeps only in-frame clonotypes and omits some of them. The sample records under 100,000 clones, approximately 90% being singletons. For this clone: Antigen unknown.

Study-wide points: Tumor showed lower T cell clonality than uninvolved adjacent lung, where it was highest. When the top 100 tumor clones were examined, a median approximately 54 of them also appeared in the adjacent lung, which was paired and uninvolved. Sequencing, confined to only one tumor region, leaves heterogeneity possible.

Sequenced material: peripheral blood, taken before any cancer treatment. This chain links TRBV5-1 with TRBJ2-1; 11 bases are shared with TRBD2. The sequence came from a woman aged 35 to 75 with stage I squamous cell lung carcinoma. DNA for the CDR3: TGCGCCAGCAGCTTGGTAGCGGGGGGGCCTCAGGGTGAGCAGTTCTTC. This gives the protein CASSLVAGGPQGEQFF.